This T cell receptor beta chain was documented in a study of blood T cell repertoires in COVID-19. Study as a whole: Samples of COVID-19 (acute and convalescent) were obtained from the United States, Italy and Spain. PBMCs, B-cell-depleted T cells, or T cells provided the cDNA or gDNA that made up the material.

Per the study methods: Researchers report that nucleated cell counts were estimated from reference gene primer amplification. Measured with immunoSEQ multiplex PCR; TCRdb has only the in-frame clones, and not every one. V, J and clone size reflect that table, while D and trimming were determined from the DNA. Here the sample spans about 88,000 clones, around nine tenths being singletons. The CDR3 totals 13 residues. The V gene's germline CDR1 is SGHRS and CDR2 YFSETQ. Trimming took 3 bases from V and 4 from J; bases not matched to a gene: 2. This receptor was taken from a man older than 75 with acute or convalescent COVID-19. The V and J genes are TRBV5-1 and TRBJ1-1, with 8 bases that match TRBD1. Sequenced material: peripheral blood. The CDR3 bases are TGCGCCAGCAGCTCGACAGGGGTCACTGAAGCTTTCTTT. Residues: CASSSTGVTEAFF.